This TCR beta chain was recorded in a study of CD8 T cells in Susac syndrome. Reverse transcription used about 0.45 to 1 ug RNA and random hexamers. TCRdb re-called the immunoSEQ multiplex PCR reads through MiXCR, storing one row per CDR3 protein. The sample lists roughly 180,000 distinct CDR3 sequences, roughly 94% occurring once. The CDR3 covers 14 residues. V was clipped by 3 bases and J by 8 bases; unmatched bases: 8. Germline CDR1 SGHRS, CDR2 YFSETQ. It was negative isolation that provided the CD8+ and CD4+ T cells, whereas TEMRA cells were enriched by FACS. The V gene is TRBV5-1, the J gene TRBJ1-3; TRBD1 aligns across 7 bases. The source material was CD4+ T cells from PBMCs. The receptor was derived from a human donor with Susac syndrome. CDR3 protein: CASSSSTGTDTIYF. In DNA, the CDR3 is TGCGCCAGCAGCTCTTCGACAGGGACGGACACCATATATTTT.